The TCR beta chain under discussion was sequenced for a study of STAT5B mutations in CD4+ large granular lymphocyte leukemia. Background on the study: Healthy donors showed HLA-associated enrichment of the CDR3 'QG' motif.

Notes on the study in general: CD4-sorted patient repertoires seemed more clonal than healthy CD4+ repertoires.

This clone was found a few times. Its antigen is still unknown. Data came from immunoSEQ multiplex PCR; TCRdb stores just in-frame clones and leaves some out. The sample comprises roughly 29,000 clones, approximately 84% of which are singletons, and around 0.99% rests with the top ten. Germline loops: CDR1 WSHSY, CDR2 SAAADI. V dropped 0 bases and J dropped 8 bases, with 8 bases sitting between them. The CDR3 length is 13 residues. The sequence was collected from a human donor in good health. Sequencing used CD4+ T cells from blood buffy coats. The V call is TRBV10-2, the J call TRBJ1-5; possible D gene TRBD1, 5 bases. Here the CDR3 DNA reads TGCGCCAGCAGTGAGTCGGGGGGTAAGCCCCAGCATTTT. Amino acid sequence: CASSESGGKPQHF.